The 10 T cell receptor beta chains below were found in one sample sequenced in a study of CD8 T cells in Susac syndrome. Random hexamers were used to reverse transcribe an amount of roughly 0.5 to 1 ug RNA. MiXCR, applied by TCRdb to the immunoSEQ multiplex PCR reads, yields one record per CDR3 protein. Of 300,000 to 350,000 distinct CDR3 sequences in the sample, about 92% were seen once. Sequencing was performed on CD4+ T cells from PBMCs. All receptors come from a human donor with multiple sclerosis.

The CDR3 DNA sequence: TGCAGCGTTGAAGAAACACAGGGAGGGTCACTGTTTTTT. It translates to CSVEETQGGSLFF. The rearrangement links TRBV29-1 to TRBJ1-4; possible D gene TRBD1, 6 bases. Germline CDR1 and CDR2: SQVTM and ANQGSEA. This CDR3 comprises 13 residues. Trimming took off 0 bases at V and 13 bases at J, with 15 bases between the two ends.

This chain connects TRBV2 to TRBJ2-7; D is unclear. Germline CDR1 is SNHLY and CDR2 is FYNNEI. The V and J ends lost 6 bases and 7 bases respectively, with 13 bases between them. The CDR3 contains 12 residues. The CDR3 region is CASRGSHAEQYF. As DNA, the CDR3 is TGTGCCAGCAGAGGGTCCCACGCGGAGCAGTACTTC.

The chain joins TRBV19 to TRBJ2-1; D gene uncertain. There are 14 residues in the CDR3. V shed 5 bases and J shed 6 bases, with 14 bases lying between them. Per the germline V gene, CDR1 is LNHDA and CDR2 is SQIVND (reference sequence). CDR3 in DNA: TGTGCCAGTAGTCCTGAACCGTCTCTCAATGAGCAGTTCTTC. Its protein is CASSPEPSLNEQFF.

CDR3: CASSLSSGSGTGELFF. Written as DNA, the CDR3 is TGTGCCAGCAGCTTATCTAGCGGGAGCGGCACCGGGGAGCTGTTTTTT. This chain connects TRBV7-9 to TRBJ2-2; 10 bases align to TRBD2. This CDR3 spans 16 amino acids. With V trimmed by 2 bases and J by 4 bases, 4 bases remained unmatched. Germline-derived CDR1 and CDR2 are SEHNR and FQNEAQ (reference sequence).

This clonotype was detected only once. The genes are TRBV3-1 and TRBJ2-1; 16 bases align to TRBD2. The CDR3 consists of 18 residues. In germline, CDR1 is LGHDT, CDR2 YNNKEL (reference sequence). Trimming at V came to 1 base and at J to 6 bases, leaving 6 bases not matched to a gene. CDR3 residues: CASSQGPGTSGRANEQFF. CDR3 sequence (DNA): TGTGCCAGCAGCCAAGGTCCCGGGACTAGCGGGAGGGCCAATGAGCAGTTCTTC.

This clonotype was picked up one time. The chain combines TRBV27 with TRBJ1-1; TRBD1 aligns across 8 bases. This CDR3 contains 14 residues. After removal of 6 bases from V and 6 bases from J, the junction contained 9 bases not matched to a gene. CDR1 is MNHEY, CDR2 SMNVEV, per germline (reference sequence). The CDR3 reads CASSTFDRGSEAFF. The CDR3 DNA reads as TGTGCCAGCAGCACGTTCGACAGGGGTTCTGAAGCTTTCTTT.

This chain joins TRBV5-6 and TRBJ1-2; 7 bases fit TRBD1. Germline loops: CDR1 SGHDT, CDR2 YYEEEE. This CDR3 contains 14 residues. The V and J ends lost 3 bases and 7 bases, in that order; junction bases with no gene match: 9. Written as DNA, the CDR3 is TGTGCCAGCAGCTCCAGGGGGTCCCTTCTTGGCTACACCTTC. As protein: CASSSRGSLLGYTF.

This rearrangement joins TRBV5-1 to TRBJ1-2, with a possible D match to TRBD1 (5 bases). V was pared by 0 bases and J by 4 bases, with 13 bases between. Germline CDR1 is SGHRS and CDR2 is YFSETQ. The CDR3 loop spans 15 amino acids. CDR3 sequence (DNA): TGCGCCAGCAGCTTGGCCGGGACGGAGATCTATGGCTACACCTTC. Its protein is CASSLAGTEIYGYTF.

This chain joins TRBV20-1 and TRBJ2-1; TRBD2 aligns across 13 bases. The V gene's germline CDR1 is DFQATT and CDR2 SNEGSKA (reference sequence). The V and J ends lost 0 bases and 9 bases, in that order; junction bases with no gene match: 20. The CDR3 sequence is 20 residues long. This CDR3 reads CSARDASRTSGSRVTSEQFF. The CDR3 nucleotides read TGCAGTGCTAGAGATGCCTCGCGGACTAGCGGGAGTCGGGTTACATCTGAGCAGTTCTTC.

The chain is built from TRBV18 and TRBJ2-2, with D unclear. Germline CDR1 and CDR2: KGHSH and LQKENI. With 3 bases removed from V and 1 base from J, the gap between germline ends came to 9 bases. This CDR3 has 15 amino acids. The DNA for the CDR3 is TGTGCCAGCTCACCCTCTGACCTGAACACCGGGGAGCTGTTTTTT. Amino acids: CASSPSDLNTGELFF. The whole variable domain, remainder taken from reference TRBV18 and TRBJ2-2, is NAGVMQNPRHLVRRRGQEARLRCSPMKGHSHVYWYRQLPEEGLKFMVYLQKENIIDESGMPKERFSAEFPKEGPSILRIQQVVRGDSAAYFCASSPSDLNTGELFFGEGSRLTVL.